Sequencing of this TCR beta chain was carried out in a study of STAT3 mutations in large granular lymphocyte leukemia. Study in general: Among longitudinally sequenced T-LGLL patients, roughly half had canonical activating STAT3 mutations detected.

Sequencing used immunoSEQ multiplex PCR; TCRdb keeps in-frame clones, though not all of them. Of approximately 2,000 clones detected, 67% appear once; the ten largest clones hold 70% to 85%. Only a few counts were recorded for this clone. Its antigen is not identified. General study points: Every T-cell large granular lymphocyte leukemia patient had at least one immunodominant TCR beta clonotype. Samples missed the first appearance of the clone.

The CDR3 runs 14 residues. Between the trimmed V and J ends, which lost 7 bases and 6 bases, there was a span of 13 bases. CDR1 is LNHDA, CDR2 SQIVND, per germline (reference sequence). This sequence joins TRBV19 and TRBJ1-6; D is possibly TRBD1 (6 bases). This sequence was found in a man between 60 and 75 years old with T-cell large granular lymphocyte leukemia. Some clones in this sample may be carry-over from other donors' samples. Sequencing input: peripheral blood mononuclear cells. The CDR3 sequence: CASTQGQINSPLHF. The CDR3 nucleotides are TGTGCCAGTACTCAGGGACAAATTAATTCACCCCTCCACTTT.